This T cell receptor (beta chain) was observed in a study of blood T cell repertoires in COVID-19. Overall study context: From T cells, B-cell-depleted T cells, or PBMCs came the material, which was cDNA or gDNA.

Repertoires were generated with immunoSEQ multiplex PCR, while TCRdb's copy carries only in-frame clones and drops some. The table shows more than 200,000 clones, with around nine tenths occurring only once. The CDR3 is made up of 12 amino acids. CDR1 and CDR2 from the germline V gene are MDHEN and SYDVKM. V dropped 3 bases and J dropped 9 bases, with 12 bases sitting between them. The gene calls are TRBV28 and TRBJ2-7; the D gene is possibly TRBD2 (5 bases). The sequenced sample consisted of PBMCs or T cells enriched from blood (not recorded which). The source is a woman aged 50 to 60 who had recovered from COVID-19. DNA for the CDR3: TGTGCCAGCAGTTTGAGGGATTTTGGGCAGTACTTC. Translating gives CASSLRDFGQYF.